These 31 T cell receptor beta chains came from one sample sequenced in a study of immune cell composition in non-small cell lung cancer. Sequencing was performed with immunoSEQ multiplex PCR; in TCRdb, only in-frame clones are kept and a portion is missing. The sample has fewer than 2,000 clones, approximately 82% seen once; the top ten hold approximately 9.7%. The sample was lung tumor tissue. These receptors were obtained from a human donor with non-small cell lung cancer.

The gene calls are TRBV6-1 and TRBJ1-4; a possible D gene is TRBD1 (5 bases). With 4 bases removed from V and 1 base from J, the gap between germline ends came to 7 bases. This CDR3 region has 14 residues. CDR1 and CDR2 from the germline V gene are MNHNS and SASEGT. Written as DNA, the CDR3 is TGTGCCAGCAGTGTCGGGGGAACTAATGAAAAACTGTTTTTT. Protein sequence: CASSVGGTNEKLFF.

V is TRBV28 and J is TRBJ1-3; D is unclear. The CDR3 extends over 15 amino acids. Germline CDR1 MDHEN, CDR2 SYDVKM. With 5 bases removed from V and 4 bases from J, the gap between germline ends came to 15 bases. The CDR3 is CASSPPGLGGNTIYF. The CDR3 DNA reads TGTGCCAGCAGTCCTCCCGGACTGGGAGGAAACACCATATATTTT.

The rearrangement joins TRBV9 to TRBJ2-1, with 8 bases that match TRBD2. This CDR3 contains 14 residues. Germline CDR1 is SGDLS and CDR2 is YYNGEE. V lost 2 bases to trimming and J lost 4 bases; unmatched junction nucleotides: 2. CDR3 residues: CASSVGLGYNEQFF. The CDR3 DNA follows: TGTGCCAGCAGCGTGGGACTAGGTTACAATGAGCAGTTCTTC.

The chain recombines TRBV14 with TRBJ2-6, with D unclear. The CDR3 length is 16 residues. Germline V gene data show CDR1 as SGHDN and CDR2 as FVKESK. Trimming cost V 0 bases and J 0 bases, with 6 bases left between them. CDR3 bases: TGTGCCAGCAGCCAAGAACGACTCTCTGGGGCCAACGTCCTGACTTTC. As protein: CASSQERLSGANVLTF.

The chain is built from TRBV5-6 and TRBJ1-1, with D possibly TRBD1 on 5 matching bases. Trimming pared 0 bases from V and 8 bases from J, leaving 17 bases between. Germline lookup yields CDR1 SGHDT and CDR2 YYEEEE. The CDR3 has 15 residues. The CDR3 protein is CASSLDREQASEAFF. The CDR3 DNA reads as TGTGCCAGCAGCTTGGATAGGGAACAGGCTTCAGAAGCTTTCTTT.

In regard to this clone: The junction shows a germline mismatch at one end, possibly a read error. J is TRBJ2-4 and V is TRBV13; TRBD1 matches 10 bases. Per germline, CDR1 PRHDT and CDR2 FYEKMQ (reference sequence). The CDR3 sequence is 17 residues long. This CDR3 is CASSRRTGGVARNIQYF. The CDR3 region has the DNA TGTGCCAGCAGTCGCCGGACAGGGGGTGTAGCCAGAAACATTCAGTACTTC.

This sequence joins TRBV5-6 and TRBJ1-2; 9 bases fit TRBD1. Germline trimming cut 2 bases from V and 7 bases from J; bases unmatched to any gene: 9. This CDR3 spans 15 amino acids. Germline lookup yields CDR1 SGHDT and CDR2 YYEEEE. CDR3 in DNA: TGTGCCAGCAGCTTTAGGACAGGGGTCGTTAGTGGCTACACCTTC. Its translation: CASSFRTGVVSGYTF.

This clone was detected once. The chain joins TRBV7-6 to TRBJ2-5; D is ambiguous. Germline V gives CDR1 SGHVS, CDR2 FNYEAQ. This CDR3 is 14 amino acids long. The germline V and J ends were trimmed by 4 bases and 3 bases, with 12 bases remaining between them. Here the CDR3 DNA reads TGTGCCAGCAGCTACTCCCTGGGCAAAGAGACCCAGTACTTC. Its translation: CASSYSLGKETQYF.

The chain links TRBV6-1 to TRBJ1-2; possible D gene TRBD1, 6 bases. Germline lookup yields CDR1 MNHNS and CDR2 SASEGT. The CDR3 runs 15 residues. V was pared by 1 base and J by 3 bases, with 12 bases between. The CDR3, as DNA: TGTGCCAGCAGTGAAGGCGGGGGCGCATACTATGGCTACACCTTC. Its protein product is CASSEGGGAYYGYTF.

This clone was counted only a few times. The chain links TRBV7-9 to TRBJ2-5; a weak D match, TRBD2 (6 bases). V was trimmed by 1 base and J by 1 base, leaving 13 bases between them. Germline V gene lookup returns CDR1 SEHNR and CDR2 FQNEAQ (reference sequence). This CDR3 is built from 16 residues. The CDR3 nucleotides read TGTGCCAGCAGCTTAGGCGGGACGGGACCCCAAGAGACCCAGTACTTC. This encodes CASSLGGTGPQETQYF.

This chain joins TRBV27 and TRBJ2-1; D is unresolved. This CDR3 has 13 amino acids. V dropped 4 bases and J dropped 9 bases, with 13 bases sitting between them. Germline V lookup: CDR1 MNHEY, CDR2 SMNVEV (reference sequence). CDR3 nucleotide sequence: TGTGCCAGCAGTTCTACCACTGGGCGTGAGCAGTTCTTC. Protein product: CASSSTTGREQFF.

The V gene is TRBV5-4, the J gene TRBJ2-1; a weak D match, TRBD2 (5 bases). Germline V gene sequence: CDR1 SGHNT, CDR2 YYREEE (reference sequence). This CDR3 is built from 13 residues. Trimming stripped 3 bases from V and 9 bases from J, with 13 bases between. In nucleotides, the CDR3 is TGTGCCAGCAGCTCTACTCGGGCGGGTGAGCAGTTCTTC. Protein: CASSSTRAGEQFF.

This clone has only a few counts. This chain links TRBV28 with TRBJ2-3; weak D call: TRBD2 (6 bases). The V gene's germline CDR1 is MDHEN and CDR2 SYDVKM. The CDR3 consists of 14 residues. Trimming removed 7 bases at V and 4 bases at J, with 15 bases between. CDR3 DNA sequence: TGTGCCAGCAAGGGTATAGGGGAGGCAGATACGCAGTATTTT. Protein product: CASKGIGEADTQYF.

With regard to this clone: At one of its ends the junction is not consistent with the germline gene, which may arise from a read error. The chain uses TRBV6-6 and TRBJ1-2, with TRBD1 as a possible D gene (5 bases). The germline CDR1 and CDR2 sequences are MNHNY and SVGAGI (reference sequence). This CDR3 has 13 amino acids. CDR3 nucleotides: TGCGCCAGCAGTGAGTCGGGGGACTATGGCTACACCTTC. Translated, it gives CASSESGDYGYTF.

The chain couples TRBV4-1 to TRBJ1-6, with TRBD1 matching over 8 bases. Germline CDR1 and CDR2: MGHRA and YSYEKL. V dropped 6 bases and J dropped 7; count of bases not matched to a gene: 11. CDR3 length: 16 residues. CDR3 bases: TGCGCCAGCAGTCTCACCACAGACAGGGGAAATTCACCCCTCCACTTT. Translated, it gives CASSLTTDRGNSPLHF.

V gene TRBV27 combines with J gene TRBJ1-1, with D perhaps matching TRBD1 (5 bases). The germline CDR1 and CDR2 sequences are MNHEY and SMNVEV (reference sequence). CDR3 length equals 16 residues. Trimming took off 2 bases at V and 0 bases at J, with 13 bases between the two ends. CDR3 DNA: TGTGCCAGCAGTTTAGGGGCAGCATTCATGAACACTGAAGCTTTCTTT. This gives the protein CASSLGAAFMNTEAFF.

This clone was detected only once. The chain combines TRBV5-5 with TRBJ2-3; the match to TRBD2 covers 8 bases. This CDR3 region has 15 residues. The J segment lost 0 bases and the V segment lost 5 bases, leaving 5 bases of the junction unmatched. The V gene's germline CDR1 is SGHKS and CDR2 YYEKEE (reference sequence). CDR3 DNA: TGTGCCAGCAGTCAGGGGACTAGTAGCACAGATACGCAGTATTTT. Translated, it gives CASSQGTSSTDTQYF.

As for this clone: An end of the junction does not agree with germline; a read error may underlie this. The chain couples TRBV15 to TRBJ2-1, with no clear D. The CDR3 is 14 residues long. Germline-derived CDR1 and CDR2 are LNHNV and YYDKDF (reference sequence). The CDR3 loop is CATSRDGSFNEQFF. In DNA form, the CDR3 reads TGTGCCACCAGCAGAGATGGCTCCTTCAATGAGCAGTTCTTC.

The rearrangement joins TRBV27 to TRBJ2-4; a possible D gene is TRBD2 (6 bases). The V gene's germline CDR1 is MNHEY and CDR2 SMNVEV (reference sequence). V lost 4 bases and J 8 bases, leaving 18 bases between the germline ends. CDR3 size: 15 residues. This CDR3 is CASSSTGRTADIQYF. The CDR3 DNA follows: TGTGCCAGCAGTTCTACGGGGAGGACGGCGGACATTCAGTACTTC.

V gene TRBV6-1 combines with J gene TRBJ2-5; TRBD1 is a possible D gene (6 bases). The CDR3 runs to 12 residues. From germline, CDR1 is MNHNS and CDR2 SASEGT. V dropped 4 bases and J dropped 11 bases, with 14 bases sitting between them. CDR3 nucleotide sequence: TGTGCCAGCAGTGGCCAGGGGAGTGAGCAGTACTTC. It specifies CASSGQGSEQYF.

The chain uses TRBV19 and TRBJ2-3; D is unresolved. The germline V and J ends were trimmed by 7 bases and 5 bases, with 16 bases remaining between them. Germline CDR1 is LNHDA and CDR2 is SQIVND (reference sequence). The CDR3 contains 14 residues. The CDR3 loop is CASTPGPGRDTQYF. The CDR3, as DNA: TGTGCCAGTACCCCCGGCCCTGGGCGAGATACGCAGTATTTT.

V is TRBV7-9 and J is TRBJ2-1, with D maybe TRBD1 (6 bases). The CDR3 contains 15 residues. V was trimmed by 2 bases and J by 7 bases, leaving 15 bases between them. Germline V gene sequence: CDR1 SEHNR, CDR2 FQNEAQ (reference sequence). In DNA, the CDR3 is TGTGCCAGCAGCTTACAGGGGCAGGGTTGGAATGAGCAGTTCTTC. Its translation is CASSLQGQGWNEQFF. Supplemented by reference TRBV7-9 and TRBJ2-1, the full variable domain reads DTGVSQNPRHKITKRGQNVTFRCDPISEHNRLYWYRQTLGQGPEFLTYFQNEAQLEKSRLLSDRFSAERPKGSFSTLEIQRTEQGDSAMYLCASSLQGQGWNEQFFGPGTRLTVL.

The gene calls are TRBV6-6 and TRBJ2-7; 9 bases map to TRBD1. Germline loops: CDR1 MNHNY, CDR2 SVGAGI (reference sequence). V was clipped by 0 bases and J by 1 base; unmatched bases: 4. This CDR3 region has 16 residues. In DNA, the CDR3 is TGTGCCAGCAGTTACTCTACGGGACAGGGTTCCTACGAGCAGTACTTC. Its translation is CASSYSTGQGSYEQYF.

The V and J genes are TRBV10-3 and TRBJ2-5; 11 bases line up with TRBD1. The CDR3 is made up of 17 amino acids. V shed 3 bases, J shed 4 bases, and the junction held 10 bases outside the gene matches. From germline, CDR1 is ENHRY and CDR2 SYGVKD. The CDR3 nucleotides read TGTGCCATCAGTGACCCCCCGCGGACAGGGGGCGGAGAGACCCAGTACTTC. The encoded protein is CAISDPPRTGGGETQYF.

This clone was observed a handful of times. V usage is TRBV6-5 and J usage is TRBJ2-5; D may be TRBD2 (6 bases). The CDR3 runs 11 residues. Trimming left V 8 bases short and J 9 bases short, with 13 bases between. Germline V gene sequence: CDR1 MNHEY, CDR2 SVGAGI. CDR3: CASGLSSPQYF. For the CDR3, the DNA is TGTGCCAGCGGACTATCGAGCCCCCAGTACTTC.

Here the CDR3 reads CATSPTREKIAEQYF. In DNA form, the CDR3 reads TGTGCCACCAGCCCCACGCGGGAGAAAATTGCCGAGCAGTACTTC. This rearrangement joins TRBV15 to TRBJ2-7; 7 positions match TRBD2. The CDR3 is made up of 15 amino acids. After removal of 5 bases from V and 6 bases from J, the junction contained 13 bases not matched to a gene. Germline lookup yields CDR1 LNHNV and CDR2 YYDKDF (reference sequence).

The CDR3 sequence is CASSPAADTQYF. The CDR3 DNA reads TGTGCCAGCAGCCCAGCGGCGGATACGCAGTATTTT. This chain uses TRBV11-2 with TRBJ2-3; a weak D match, TRBD2 (5 bases). The germline V and J ends were trimmed by 5 bases and 6 bases, with 9 bases remaining between them. CDR3 length: 12 residues. Germline CDR1 is SGHAT and CDR2 is FQNNGV.

The CDR3 DNA reads as TGTGCCAGCAGTTTATACCTGATAGGAGGGGGCGTAGATACGCAGTATTTT. This codes for CASSLYLIGGGVDTQYF. The chain uses TRBV28 and TRBJ2-3; TRBD1 might be the D (7 bases). CDR1 is MDHEN and CDR2 is SYDVKM in the germline V gene. The germline V and J ends were trimmed by 1 base and 5 bases, with 19 bases remaining between them. This CDR3 has 17 residues.

The CDR3 nucleotides read TGTGCCAGCAGCCGCTCCAGGGCTGGAAACACCATATATTTT. It codes for CASSRSRAGNTIYF. The V and J genes are TRBV7-2 and TRBJ1-3, with D possibly TRBD1 on 5 matching bases. Between the trimmed V and J ends, which lost 5 bases and 2 bases, there was a span of 10 bases. This CDR3 comprises 14 residues. Germline CDR1 is SGHTA and CDR2 is FQGNSA.

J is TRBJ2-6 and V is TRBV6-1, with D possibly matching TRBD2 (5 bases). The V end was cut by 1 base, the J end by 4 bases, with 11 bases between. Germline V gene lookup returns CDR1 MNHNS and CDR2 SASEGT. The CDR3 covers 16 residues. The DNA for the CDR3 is TGTGCCAGCAGTGAAGGGATAGCGACAGGGGCCAACGTCCTGACTTTC. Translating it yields CASSEGIATGANVLTF.

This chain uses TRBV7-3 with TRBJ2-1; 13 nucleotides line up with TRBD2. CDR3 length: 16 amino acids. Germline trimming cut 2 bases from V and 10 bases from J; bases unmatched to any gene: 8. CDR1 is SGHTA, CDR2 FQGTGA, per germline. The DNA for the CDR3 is TGTGCCAGCAGCTTATCCCCAGGGACTAGCGGGACAGAGCAGTTCTTC. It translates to CASSLSPGTSGTEQFF. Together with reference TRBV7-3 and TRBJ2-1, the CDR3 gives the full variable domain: GAGVSQTPSNKVTEKGKYVELRCDPISGHTALYWYRQSLGQGPEFLIYFQGTGAADDSGLPNDRFFAVRPEGSVSTLKIQRTERGDSAVYLCASSLSPGTSGTEQFFGPGTRLTVL.